Listed here are 6 T cell receptor beta chains from one sample, sequenced in a study of T cells after yellow fever vaccination. TCRdb re-derived calls from the 5' RACE reads in MiXCR, one entry per CDR3 protein. The repertoire holds roughly 160,000 distinct CDR3 sequences, with around 7.2% as singletons. The sequencing here drew on CD4+ T cells sorted from PBMCs, taken less than 6 days after the first yellow fever vaccination. These receptors originate from a man aged 18 to 29 who received the YFV17D yellow fever vaccine.

This clonotype has at least ten counts. This rearrangement joins TRBV9 to TRBJ1-1; no firm D call. Per the germline V gene, CDR1 is SGDLS and CDR2 is YYNGEE. This CDR3 comprises 14 residues. Trimming cost V 1 base and J 5 bases, with 12 bases left between them. The CDR3 region has the DNA TGTGCCAGCAGCGTAAGAGCGGGTTATACTGAAGCTTTCTTT. This gives the protein CASSVRAGYTEAFF.

This clonotype was seen a few times. The chain joins TRBV6-2 or TRBV6-3 to TRBJ2-7, with unresolved D. Trimming took 7 bases from V and 3 from J, leaving 13 bases between them. The CDR3 extends over 13 amino acids. Per germline, CDR1 MNHEY and CDR2 SVGEGT. As DNA, the CDR3 is TGTGCCAGCAAAACACGATACCGCTACGAGCAGTACGTC. Its translation is CASKTRYRYEQYV.

The chain carries TRBV5-1 and TRBJ1-4, with TRBD1 as a possible D gene (6 bases). Germline-derived CDR1 and CDR2 are SGHRS and YFSETQ. Trimming cost V 0 bases and J 7 bases, with 10 bases left between them. The CDR3 contains 14 residues. The CDR3 reads CASSLGRGSEKLFF. The CDR3 DNA reads as TGCGCCAGCAGCTTGGGCAGGGGTAGTGAAAAACTGTTTTTT.

This chain links TRBV9 with TRBJ2-5; tentatively, D is TRBD2 (6 bases). This CDR3 has 15 amino acids. From germline, CDR1 is SGDLS and CDR2 YYNGEE. V was shortened by 0 bases and J by 1 base, with 10 bases between the two germline ends. This CDR3 reads CASSVGPAGQETQYF. The CDR3 DNA sequence: TGTGCCAGCAGCGTAGGACCAGCGGGCCAAGAGACCCAGTACTTC.

The CDR3 is CASSAPGTSGAARDTQYF. The CDR3 DNA reads as TGTGCCAGCAGCGCCCCCGGGACTAGCGGGGCTGCTCGTGATACGCAGTATTTT. This chain connects TRBV11-2 to TRBJ2-3, with TRBD2 matching over 13 bases. The J segment lost 6 bases and the V segment lost 5 bases, leaving 14 bases of the junction unmatched. The CDR3 length is 18 residues. Germline values: CDR1 SGHAT, CDR2 FQNNGV. Drawing the rest from reference TRBV11-2 and TRBJ2-3, the complete variable domain is EAGVAQSPRYKIIEKRQSVAFWCNPISGHATLYWYQQILGQGPKLLIQFQNNGVVDDSQLPKDRFSAERLKGVDSTLKIQPAKLEDSAVYLCASSAPGTSGAARDTQYFGPGTRLTVL.

This clonotype was detected only a few times. The chain combines TRBV5-4 with TRBJ2-1; unclear D gene. The V and J ends lost 1 base and 8 bases respectively, with 16 bases between them. CDR1 is SGHNT, CDR2 YYREEE, per germline (reference sequence). The CDR3 is 15 residues long. The CDR3 coding sequence is TGTGCCAGCAGCTTGCCCGGACCTAAGGTGGATGAGCAGTTCTTC. Protein product: CASSLPGPKVDEQFF.